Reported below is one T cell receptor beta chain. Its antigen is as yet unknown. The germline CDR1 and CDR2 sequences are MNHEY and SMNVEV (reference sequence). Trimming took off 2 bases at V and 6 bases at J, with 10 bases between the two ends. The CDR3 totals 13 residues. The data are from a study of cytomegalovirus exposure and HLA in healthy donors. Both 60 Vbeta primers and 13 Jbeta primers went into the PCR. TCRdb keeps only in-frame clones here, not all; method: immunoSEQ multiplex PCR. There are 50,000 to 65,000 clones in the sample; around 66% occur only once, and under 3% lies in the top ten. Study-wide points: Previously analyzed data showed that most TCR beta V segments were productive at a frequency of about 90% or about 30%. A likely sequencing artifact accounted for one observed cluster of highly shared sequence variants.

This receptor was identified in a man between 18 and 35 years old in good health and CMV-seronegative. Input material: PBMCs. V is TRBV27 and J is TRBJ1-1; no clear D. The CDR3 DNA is TGTGCCAGCAGTTTAGTTCTGGGAGCTGAAGCTTTCTTT. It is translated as CASSLVLGAEAFF.